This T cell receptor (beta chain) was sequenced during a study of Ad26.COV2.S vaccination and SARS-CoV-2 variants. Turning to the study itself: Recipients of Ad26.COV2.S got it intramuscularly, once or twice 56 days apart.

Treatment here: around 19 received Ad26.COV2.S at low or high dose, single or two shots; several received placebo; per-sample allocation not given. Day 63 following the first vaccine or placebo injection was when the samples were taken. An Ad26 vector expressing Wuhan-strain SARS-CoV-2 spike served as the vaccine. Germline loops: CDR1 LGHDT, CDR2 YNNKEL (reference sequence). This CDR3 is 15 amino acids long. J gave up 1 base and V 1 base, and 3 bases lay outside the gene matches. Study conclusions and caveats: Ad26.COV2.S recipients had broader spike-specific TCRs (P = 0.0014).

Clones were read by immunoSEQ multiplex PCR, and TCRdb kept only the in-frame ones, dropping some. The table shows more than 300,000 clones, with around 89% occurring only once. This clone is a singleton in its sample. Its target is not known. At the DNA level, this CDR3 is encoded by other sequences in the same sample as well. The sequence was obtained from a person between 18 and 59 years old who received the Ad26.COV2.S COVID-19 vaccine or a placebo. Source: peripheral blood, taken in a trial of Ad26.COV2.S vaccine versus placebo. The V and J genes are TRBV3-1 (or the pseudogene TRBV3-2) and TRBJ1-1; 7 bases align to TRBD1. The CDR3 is CASSQVGTANTEAFF. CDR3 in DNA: TGTGCCAGCAGCCAAGTGGGGACAGCGAACACTGAAGCTTTCTTT.